This T cell receptor beta chain was sequenced during a study of T-cell reconstitution after alpha-beta-depleted transplantation in children. This clonotype was observed a few times. It was with unique molecular identifiers that the TCRbeta library was prepared. From the PCR reads, TCRdb called clonotypes with MiXCR, one entry per CDR3 protein. Among 250,000 to 400,000 distinct CDR3 sequences listed, about a quarter were seen once. The CDR3 sequence is 12 residues long. With 7 bases removed from V and 6 bases from J, the gap between germline ends came to 16 bases. CDR1 and CDR2 (germline): SQVTM, ANQGSEA.

This specimen was PBMCs, mostly from graft donor cells, taken 180 days after TCRalphabeta/CD19-depleted stem cell transplant. This TCR was sampled from a male patient under 18 who had a stem cell transplant for acute lymphoblastic leukemia, so the T cells may come from the graft donor. The chain employs TRBV29-1 and TRBJ2-7, with D unresolved. In DNA form, the CDR3 reads TGCAGCGGAAGAGATCGGCCGGGCGAGCAGTACTTC. Its translation: CSGRDRPGEQYF.